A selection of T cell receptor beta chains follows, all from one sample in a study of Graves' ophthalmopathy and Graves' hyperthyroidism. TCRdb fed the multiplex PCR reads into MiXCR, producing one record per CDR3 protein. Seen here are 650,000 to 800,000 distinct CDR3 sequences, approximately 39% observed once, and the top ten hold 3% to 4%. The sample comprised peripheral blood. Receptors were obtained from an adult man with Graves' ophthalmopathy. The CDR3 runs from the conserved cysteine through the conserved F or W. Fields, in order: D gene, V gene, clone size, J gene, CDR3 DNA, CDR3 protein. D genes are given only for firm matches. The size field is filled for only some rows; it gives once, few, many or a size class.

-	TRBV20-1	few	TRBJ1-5	TGCAGTGCTGAGGGGTCGGTCGCCGGCAATCAGCCCCAGCATTTT	CSAEGSVAGNQPQHF
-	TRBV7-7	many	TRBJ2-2	TGTGCTAGCAGCTTAGAGTCGAACACCGGGGAGCTGTTTTTT	CASSLESNTGELFF
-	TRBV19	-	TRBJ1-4	TGTGCCTGTAGGGTACGACGTGAAAAACTGTTTTTT	CACRVRREKLFF
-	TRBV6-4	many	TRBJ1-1	TGTGCCAGCAGTGCCGAGGCAGAAAACACTGAAGCTTTCTTT	CASSAEAENTEAFF
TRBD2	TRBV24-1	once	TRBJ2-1	TGTGCCACCAGTGCAAAGCGGGGGGCGACTGTCGATGAGCAGTTCTTC	CATSAKRGATVDEQFF
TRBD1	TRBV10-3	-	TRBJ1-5	TGTGCCATCAGTGGCGAAGGGGGCGGCCAGCCCCAGCATTTT	CAISGEGGGQPQHF
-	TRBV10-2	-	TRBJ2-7	TGCGCCAGCAGTGAGTCGACTGTCAGCTACGAGCAGTACTTC	CASSESTVSYEQYF
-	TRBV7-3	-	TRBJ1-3	TGTGCCAGCAGCGTTGAAAGGGGCTCTGGAAACACCATATATTTT	CASSVERGSGNTIYF
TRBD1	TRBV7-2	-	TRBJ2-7	TGTGCCTGGAGTCTGGACAGGGAGGCCGAGCAGTACTTC	CAWSLDREAEQYF
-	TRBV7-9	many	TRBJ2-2	TGTGCCAGCAGCCCCGGGGAGCTGTTTTTT	CASSPGELFF
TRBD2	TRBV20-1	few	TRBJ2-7	TGCAGTGCTAGGCGGTTAGCGGGAGGGCCGCGTTCCTACGAGCAGTACTTC	CSARRLAGGPRSYEQYF
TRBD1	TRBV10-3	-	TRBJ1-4	TGTGCCATCAGTCAAGACGGACAGGGTCGAGGATTGGATGAAAAACTGTTTTTT	CAISQDGQGRGLDEKLFF
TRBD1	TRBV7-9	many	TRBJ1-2	TGTGCCAGCAGATCACAGGGGTACGGAGCTAACTATGGCTACACCTTC	CASRSQGYGANYGYTF
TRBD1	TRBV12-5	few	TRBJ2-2	TGTGCCAGCAGCCGGACAGGGACGGACACCGGGGAGCTGTTTTTT	CASSRTGTDTGELFF
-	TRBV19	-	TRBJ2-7	TGTGCCAGTAGTCACGGACAGTCCTACGAGCAGTACTTC	CASSHGQSYEQYF
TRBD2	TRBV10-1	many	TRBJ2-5	TGCGCCCGACTAGCGGGGTTGGAAGAGACCCAGTACTTC	CARLAGLEETQYF
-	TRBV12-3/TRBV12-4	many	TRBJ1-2	TGTGCCAGCAGTCCTCGGGATCTTCGGGGCTACACCTTC	CASSPRDLRGYTF
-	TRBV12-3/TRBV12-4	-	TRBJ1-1	TGTGCCAGCAGTTGGAGCAGGGCAACTGAAGCTTTCTTT	CASSWSRATEAFF
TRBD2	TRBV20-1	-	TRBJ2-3	TGCAGTGCTCTTCTAGCGGGGGGGCTGCAAGATACGCAGTATTTT	CSALLAGGLQDTQYF
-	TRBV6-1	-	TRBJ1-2	TGTGCCAGCAGTGAGGGCAGCTCAAAATATGGCTACACCTTC	CASSEGSSKYGYTF
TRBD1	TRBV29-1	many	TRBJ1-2	TGCAGCGTTGAAGCCCGTGGACAGGGTATCGATGGCTACACCTTC	CSVEARGQGIDGYTF
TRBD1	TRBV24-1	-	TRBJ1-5	TGTGCCAGCAGCGGACAGGGAGTGGCACATCAGCCCCAGCATTTT	CASSGQGVAHQPQHF